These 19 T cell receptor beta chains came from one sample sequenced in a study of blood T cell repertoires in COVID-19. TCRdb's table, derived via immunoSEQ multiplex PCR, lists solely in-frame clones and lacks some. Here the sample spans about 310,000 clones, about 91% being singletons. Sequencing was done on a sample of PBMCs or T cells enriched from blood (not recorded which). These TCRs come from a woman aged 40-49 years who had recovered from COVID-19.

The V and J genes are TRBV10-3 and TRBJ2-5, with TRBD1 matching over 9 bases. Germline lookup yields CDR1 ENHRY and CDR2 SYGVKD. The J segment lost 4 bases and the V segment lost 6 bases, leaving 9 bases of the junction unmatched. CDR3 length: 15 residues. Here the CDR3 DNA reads TGTGCCATCAGCATTACAGGGGGCGAGCGAGAGACCCAGTACTTC. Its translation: CAISITGGERETQYF.

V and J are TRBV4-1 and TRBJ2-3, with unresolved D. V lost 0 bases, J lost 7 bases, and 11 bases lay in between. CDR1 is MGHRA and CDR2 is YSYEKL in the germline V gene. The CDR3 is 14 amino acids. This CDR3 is CASSQDPATYTQYF. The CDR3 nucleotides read TGCGCCAGCAGCCAAGACCCGGCGACTTATACGCAGTATTTT.

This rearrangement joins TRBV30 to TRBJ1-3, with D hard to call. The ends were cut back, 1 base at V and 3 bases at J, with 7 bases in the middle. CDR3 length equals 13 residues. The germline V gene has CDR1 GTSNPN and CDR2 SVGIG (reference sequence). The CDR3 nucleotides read TGTGCCTGGAGTGCAGGTGATGGAAACACCATATATTTT. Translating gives CAWSAGDGNTIYF.

The CDR3 spells CASREGRPHGYTF. In nucleotides, the CDR3 is TGTGCCAGCAGGGAGGGACGGCCCCATGGCTACACCTTC. The chain recombines TRBV2 with TRBJ1-2; D might be TRBD1 (5 bases). There are 13 residues in the CDR3. V was shortened by 6 bases and J by 6 bases, with 14 bases between the two germline ends. Germline CDR1 and CDR2: SNHLY and FYNNEI.

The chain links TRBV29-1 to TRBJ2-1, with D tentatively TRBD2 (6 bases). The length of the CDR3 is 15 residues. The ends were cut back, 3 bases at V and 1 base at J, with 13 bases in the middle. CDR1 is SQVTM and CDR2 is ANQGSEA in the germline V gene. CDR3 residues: CSVDSSARSYNEQFF. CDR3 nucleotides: TGCAGCGTTGACTCTAGCGCTAGATCCTACAATGAGCAGTTCTTC.

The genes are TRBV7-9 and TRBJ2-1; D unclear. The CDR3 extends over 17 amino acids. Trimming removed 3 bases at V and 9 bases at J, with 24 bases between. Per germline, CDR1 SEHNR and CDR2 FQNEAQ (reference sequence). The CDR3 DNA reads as TGTGCCAGCAGCTTGATCCCGGTGAGCCACGGTCCGGTTGAGCAGTTCTTC. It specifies CASSLIPVSHGPVEQFF.

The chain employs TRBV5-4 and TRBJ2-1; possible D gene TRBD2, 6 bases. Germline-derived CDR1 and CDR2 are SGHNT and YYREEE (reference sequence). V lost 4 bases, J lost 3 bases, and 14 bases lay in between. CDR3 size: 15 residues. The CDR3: CASSARGWDYNEQFF. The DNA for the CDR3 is TGTGCCAGCAGCGCTCGGGGGTGGGACTACAATGAGCAGTTCTTC. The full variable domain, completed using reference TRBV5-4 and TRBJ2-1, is ETGVTQSPTHLIKTRGQQVTLRCSSQSGHNTVSWYQQALGQGPQFIFQYYREEENGRGNFPPRFSGLQFPNYSSELNVNALELDDSALYLCASSARGWDYNEQFFGPGTRLTVL.

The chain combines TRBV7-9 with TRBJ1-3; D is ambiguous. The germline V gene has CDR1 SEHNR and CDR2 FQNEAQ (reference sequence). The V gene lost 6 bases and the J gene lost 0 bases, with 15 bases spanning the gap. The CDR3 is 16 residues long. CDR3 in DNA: TGTGCCAGCAGTCCGGGTGGAGCCCGCTCTGGAAACACCATATATTTT. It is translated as CASSPGGARSGNTIYF.

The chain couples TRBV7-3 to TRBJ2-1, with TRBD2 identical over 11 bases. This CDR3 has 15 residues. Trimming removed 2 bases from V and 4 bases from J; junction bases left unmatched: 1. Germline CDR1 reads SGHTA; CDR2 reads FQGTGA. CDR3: CASSLSSGGYNEQFF. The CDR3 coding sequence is TGTGCCAGCAGCTTATCTAGCGGGGGGTACAATGAGCAGTTCTTC.

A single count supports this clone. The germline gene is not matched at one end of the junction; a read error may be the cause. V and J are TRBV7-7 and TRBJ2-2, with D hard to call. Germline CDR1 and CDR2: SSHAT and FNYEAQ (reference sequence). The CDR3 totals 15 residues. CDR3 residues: CASSLIGGVTGELFF. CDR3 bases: TGTGCTAGCAGCTTAATCGGCGGAGTCACCGGGGAGCTGTTTTTT.

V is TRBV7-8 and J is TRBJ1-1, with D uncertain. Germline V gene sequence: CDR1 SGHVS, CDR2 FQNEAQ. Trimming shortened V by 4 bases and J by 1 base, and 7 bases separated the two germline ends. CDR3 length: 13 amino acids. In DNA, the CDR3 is TGTGCCAGCAGCTCGGACTGGAACACTGAAGCTTTCTTT. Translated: CASSSDWNTEAFF.

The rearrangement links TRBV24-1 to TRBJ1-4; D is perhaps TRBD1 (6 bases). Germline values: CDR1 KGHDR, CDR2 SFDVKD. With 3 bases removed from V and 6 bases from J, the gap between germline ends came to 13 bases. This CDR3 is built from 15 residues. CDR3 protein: CATSDPRDTHEKLFF. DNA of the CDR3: TGTGCCACCAGTGATCCCCGGGACACCCATGAAAAACTGTTTTTT.

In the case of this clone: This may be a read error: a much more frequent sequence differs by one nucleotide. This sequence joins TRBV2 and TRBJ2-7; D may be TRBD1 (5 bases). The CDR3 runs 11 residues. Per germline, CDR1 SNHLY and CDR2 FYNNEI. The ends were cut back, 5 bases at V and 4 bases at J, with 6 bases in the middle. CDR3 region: CASSQGYEQYF. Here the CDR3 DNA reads TGTGCCAGCAGTCAGGGTTACGAGCAGTACTTC. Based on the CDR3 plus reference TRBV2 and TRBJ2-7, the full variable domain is EPEVTQTPSHQVTQMGQEVILRCVPISNHLYFYWYRQILGQKVEFLVSFYNNEISEKSEIFDDQFSVERPDGSNFTLKIRSTKLEDSAMYFCASSQGYEQYFGPGTRLTVT.

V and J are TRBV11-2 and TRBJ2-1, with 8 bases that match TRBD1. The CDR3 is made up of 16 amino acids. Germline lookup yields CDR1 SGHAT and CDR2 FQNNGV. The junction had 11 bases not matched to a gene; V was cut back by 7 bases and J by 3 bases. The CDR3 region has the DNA TGTGCCAGCACCCAAGAGGGACAGGTACACTACAATGAGCAGTTCTTC. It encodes CASTQEGQVHYNEQFF.

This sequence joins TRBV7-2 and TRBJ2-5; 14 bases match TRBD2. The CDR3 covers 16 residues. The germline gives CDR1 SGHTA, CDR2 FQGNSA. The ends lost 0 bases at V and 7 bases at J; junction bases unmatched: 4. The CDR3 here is CASSLARLAGGATQYF. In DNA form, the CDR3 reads TGTGCCAGCAGCTTAGCCCGACTAGCGGGAGGGGCGACCCAGTACTTC.

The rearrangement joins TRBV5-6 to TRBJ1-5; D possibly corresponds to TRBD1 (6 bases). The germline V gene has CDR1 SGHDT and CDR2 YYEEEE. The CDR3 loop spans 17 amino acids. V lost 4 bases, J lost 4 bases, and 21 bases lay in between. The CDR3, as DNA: TGTGCCAGCAGCACCGGTCAGGGGTCCACTCCTAATCAGCCCCAGCATTTT. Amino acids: CASSTGQGSTPNQPQHF.

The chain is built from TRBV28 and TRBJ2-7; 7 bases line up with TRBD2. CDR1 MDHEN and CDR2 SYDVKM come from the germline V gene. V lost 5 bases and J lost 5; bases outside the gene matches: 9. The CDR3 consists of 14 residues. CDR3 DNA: TGTGCCAGCAGTGGGGGGGGGACTGCCCACGAGCAGTACTTC. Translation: CASSGGGTAHEQYF.

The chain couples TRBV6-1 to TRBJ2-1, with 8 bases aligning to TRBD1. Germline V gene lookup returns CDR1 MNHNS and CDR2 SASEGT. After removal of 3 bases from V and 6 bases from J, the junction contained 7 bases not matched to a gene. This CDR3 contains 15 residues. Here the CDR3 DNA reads TGTGCCAGCAGTGACGGGCAGGGGGCCGTCAATGAGCAGTTCTTC. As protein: CASSDGQGAVNEQFF.

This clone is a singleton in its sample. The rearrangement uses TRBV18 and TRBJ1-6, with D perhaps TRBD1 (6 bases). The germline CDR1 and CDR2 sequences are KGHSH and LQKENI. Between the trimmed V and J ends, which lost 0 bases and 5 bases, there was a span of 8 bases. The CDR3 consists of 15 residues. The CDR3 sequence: CASSPPEGDNSPLHF. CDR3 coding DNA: TGTGCCAGCTCACCACCTGAGGGGGATAATTCACCCCTCCACTTT.